This T cell receptor (beta chain) was captured in a study of graft-versus-host responses after intestinal transplantation. Study-wide context: After anti-thymocyte globulin induction, recipients took tacrolimus and steroids for approximately three years. Findings and limits, study-wide: Allografts carried high graft-versus-host to host-versus-graft clonal ratios in patients having graft-donor T cell macrochimerism. Peak circulating GvH clone levels were associated with early post-transplant HvG declines.

About this clone: The antigen is unknown.

Deletions cut 1 base from V and 2 bases from J, with 10 bases between. The length of the CDR3 is 15 residues. Germline CDR1 reads SGHTA; CDR2 reads FQGNSA. Sequencing used immunoSEQ multiplex PCR; TCRdb keeps in-frame clones, though not all of them. The top ten hold about 3.3% of the sample, which has 90,000 to 150,000 clones, 85% to 95% seen once. Sample: unstimulated CD8+ T cells sorted from spleen or lymph node cells, taken before intestinal transplant. The receptor's source is a human donor who received an intestinal transplant. The chain recombines TRBV7-2 with TRBJ2-3; the D gene is possibly TRBD2 (6 bases). The CDR3 sequence: CASSLGASDTDTQYF. The CDR3 DNA is TGTGCCAGCAGCTTAGGCGCTAGCGACACAGATACGCAGTATTTT.